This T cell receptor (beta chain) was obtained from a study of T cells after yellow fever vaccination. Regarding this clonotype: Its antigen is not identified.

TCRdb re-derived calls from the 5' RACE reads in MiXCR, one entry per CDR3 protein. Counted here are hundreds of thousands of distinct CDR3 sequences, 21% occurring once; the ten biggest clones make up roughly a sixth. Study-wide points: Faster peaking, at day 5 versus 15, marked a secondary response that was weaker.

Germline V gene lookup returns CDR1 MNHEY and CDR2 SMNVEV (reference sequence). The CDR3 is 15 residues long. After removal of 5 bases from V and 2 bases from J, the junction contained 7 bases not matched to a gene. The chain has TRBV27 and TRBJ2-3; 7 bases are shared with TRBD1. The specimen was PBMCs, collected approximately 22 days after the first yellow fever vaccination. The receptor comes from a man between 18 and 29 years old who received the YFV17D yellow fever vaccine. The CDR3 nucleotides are TGTGCCAGCAGTCGTTTGGGACAGAACACAGATACGCAGTATTTT. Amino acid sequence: CASSRLGQNTDTQYF.